These 21 T cell receptor beta chains originate from one sample sequenced in a study of blood T cell repertoires in COVID-19. Only in-frame clones appear in the TCRdb table, and some are missing; sequencing was by immunoSEQ multiplex PCR. The table records under 250,000 clones, 85% of them present only once. The material sequenced was PBMCs or T cells enriched from blood (not recorded which). All receptors come from a woman between 50 and 59 years old with acute COVID-19.

V is TRBV3-1 (or the pseudogene TRBV3-2) and J is TRBJ1-5, with a tentative D call TRBD1 (5 bases). V dropped 4 bases and J dropped 4 bases, with 8 bases sitting between them. This CDR3 is 13 amino acids long. Germline lookup yields CDR1 LGHDT and CDR2 YNNKEL (reference sequence). For the CDR3, the DNA is TGTGCCAGCAGCCGGGGGGGAAATCAGCCCCAGCATTTT. Translation: CASSRGGNQPQHF.

J is TRBJ1-6 and V is TRBV27, with a possible D match to TRBD1 (6 bases). The CDR3 extends over 14 amino acids. Germline V gene sequence: CDR1 MNHEY, CDR2 SMNVEV (reference sequence). Trimming stripped 5 bases from V and 9 bases from J, with 14 bases between. CDR3 sequence reads: CASSPRTDGSPLHF. The CDR3, as DNA: TGTGCCAGCAGTCCCCGGACAGATGGTTCACCCCTCCACTTT.

In DNA, the CDR3 is TGTGCCTGGGGCCGGACAGGGGCAGGCACTGAAGCTTTCTTT. Residues: CAWGRTGAGTEAFF. The rearrangement uses TRBV30 and TRBJ1-1; 9 bases are a match to TRBD1. J gave up 4 bases and V 5 bases, and 8 bases lay outside the gene matches. The germline CDR1 and CDR2 sequences are GTSNPN and SVGIG (reference sequence). The length of the CDR3 is 14 residues. The variable domain in full, with the rest retrieved from reference TRBV30 and TRBJ1-1, is SQTIHQWPATLVQPVGSPLSLECTVEGTSNPNLYWYRQAAGRGLQLLFYSVGIGQISSEVPQNLSASRPQDRQFILSSKKLLLSDSGFYLCAWGRTGAGTEAFFGQGTRLTVV.

The chain joins TRBV6-5 to TRBJ1-2, with TRBD1 as a possible D gene (6 bases). This CDR3 has 13 residues. V dropped 5 bases and J dropped 2 bases, with 9 bases sitting between them. Germline V lookup: CDR1 MNHEY, CDR2 SVGAGI. The CDR3, as DNA: TGTGCCAGCAGTCCCGGACAGAACTATGGCTACACCTTC. Protein product: CASSPGQNYGYTF.

The chain employs TRBV7-9 and TRBJ2-1; 7 bases align to TRBD2. V trimming: 5 bases; J trimming: 9 bases; junction bases outside the gene matches: 10. The CDR3 totals 14 residues. Per germline, CDR1 SEHNR and CDR2 FQNEAQ (reference sequence). The CDR3 spells CASSLSGLLSEQFF. CDR3 DNA sequence: TGTGCCAGCAGCCTATCGGGACTATTGAGTGAGCAGTTCTTC. The full variable domain, rest sourced from reference TRBV7-9 and TRBJ2-1, is DTGVSQNPRHKITKRGQNVTFRCDPISEHNRLYWYRQTLGQGPEFLTYFQNEAQLEKSRLLSDRFSAERPKGSFSTLEIQRTEQGDSAMYLCASSLSGLLSEQFFGPGTRLTVL.

The CDR3, as DNA: TGTGCCAGCAGTGAAGGGGACAGGGAGGGAGGAAAACTGTTTTTT. It is translated as CASSEGDREGGKLFF. The chain combines TRBV2 with TRBJ1-4, with 9 positions matching TRBD1. CDR3 length: 15 amino acids. V gave up 1 base and J gave up 10 bases; unmatched junction bases: 7. Germline CDR1 SNHLY, CDR2 FYNNEI.

The chain has TRBV19 and TRBJ2-2; 7 bases line up with TRBD2. The V gene's germline CDR1 is LNHDA and CDR2 SQIVND (reference sequence). The CDR3 contains 15 residues. V lost 6 bases to trimming and J lost 7 bases; unmatched junction nucleotides: 11. CDR3 protein: CASRLGGGRIGELFF. The CDR3 DNA reads TGTGCCAGTAGATTGGGCGGGGGACGAATCGGGGAGCTGTTTTTT.

In regard to this clone: The sample contains more than one DNA sequence encoding this CDR3. This chain connects TRBV12-3 or TRBV12-4 to TRBJ1-1; D gene ambiguous. Trimming left V 2 bases short and J 5 bases short, with 6 bases between. The CDR3 spans 12 residues. The CDR3 here is CASSLTRTEAFF. The CDR3 nucleotides are TGTGCCAGCAGTTTAACGAGAACTGAAGCTTTCTTT.

The chain recombines TRBV7-8 with TRBJ1-3; tentative D call: TRBD1 (6 bases). The length of the CDR3 is 17 residues. Germline CDR1 is SGHVS and CDR2 is FQNEAQ. V gave up 2 bases and J gave up 1 base, with 15 bases separating them. The CDR3 spells CASSLRQGYRSGNTIYF. The CDR3 DNA sequence: TGTGCCAGCAGCTTACGGCAGGGGTATCGATCTGGAAACACCATATATTTT.

This sequence joins TRBV25-1 and TRBJ2-7; D gene unclear. CDR3 length: 15 residues. Germline lookup yields CDR1 MGHDK and CDR2 SYGVNS. The ends were cut back, 4 bases at V and 0 bases at J, with 13 bases in the middle. In nucleotides, the CDR3 is TGTGCCAGCAGTGCCTTTGGCGGAGTCTCCTACGAGCAGTACTTC. It codes for CASSAFGGVSYEQYF.

DNA for the CDR3: TGTGCCAGCAGCAATGGGACACCCTCCAACGCTGAAGCTTTCTTT. Protein product: CASSNGTPSNAEAFF. The chain combines TRBV21-1 with TRBJ1-1; no check of the table's D call, TRBD1, against the DNA was made. TRBV21-1 is marked as a pseudogene. This CDR3 spans 15 amino acids.

The rearrangement links TRBV7-2 to TRBJ2-1; 10 positions agree with TRBD2. Per the germline V gene, CDR1 is SGHTA and CDR2 is FQGNSA. V lost 2 bases and J lost 10; bases outside the gene matches: 11. The CDR3 contains 16 residues. The CDR3 loop is CASSLRSSGGAGEQFF. For the CDR3, the DNA is TGTGCCAGCAGCTTACGGTCCAGCGGGGGGGCGGGCGAGCAGTTCTTC.

This chain connects TRBV11-2 to TRBJ1-5; D remains ambiguous. CDR1 is SGHAT, CDR2 FQNNGV, per germline. Trimming shortened V by 1 base and J by 7 bases, and 8 bases separated the two germline ends. This CDR3 region has 13 residues. In DNA, the CDR3 is TGTGCCAGCAGCTTAGGGGAGCTACAGCCCCAGCATTTT. Protein: CASSLGELQPQHF.

V is TRBV20-1 and J is TRBJ2-2; 7 bases line up with TRBD2. V trimming: 3 bases; J trimming: 6 bases; junction bases outside the gene matches: 10. The CDR3 contains 15 residues. From germline, CDR1 is DFQATT and CDR2 SNEGSKA (reference sequence). DNA of the CDR3: TGCAGTGCTAGTAACGGGGGGTCCCGAGCCGGGGAGCTGTTTTTT. It translates to CSASNGGSRAGELFF.

This clone has just a few counts. J is TRBJ1-1 and V is TRBV6-5; maybe TRBD1 (5 bases). Trimming pared 0 bases from V and 3 bases from J, leaving 5 bases between. The CDR3 length is 13 residues. Looked up from germline, CDR1 is MNHEY and CDR2 is SVGAGI. Written as DNA, the CDR3 is TGTGCCAGCAGTTACTCCAGGGACACTGAAGCTTTCTTT. Amino acids: CASSYSRDTEAFF.

The CDR3 nucleotides read TGTGCCAGCAGTAGGACAGGGGGAAATTCACCCCTCCACTTT. Residues: CASSRTGGNSPLHF. The chain combines TRBV6-5 with TRBJ1-6; TRBD1 matches 10 bases. Germline CDR1 reads MNHEY; CDR2 reads SVGAGI. CDR3 length: 14 residues. V was pared by 5 bases and J by 7 bases, with 2 bases of the junction left unmatched.

The chain carries TRBV25-1 and TRBJ2-1; TRBD2 matches at 13 bases. V gave up 4 bases and J gave up 1 base; unmatched junction bases: 4. The CDR3 extends over 17 amino acids. Germline loops: CDR1 MGHDK, CDR2 SYGVNS. CDR3 bases: TGTGCCAGCAGTGGATCACTAGCGGGGGGGTCCTACAATGAGCAGTTCTTC. It specifies CASSGSLAGGSYNEQFF. Complete variable domain (other parts from reference TRBV25-1 and TRBJ2-1): EADIYQTPRYLVIGTGKKITLECSQTMGHDKMYWYQQDPGMELHLIHYSYGVNSTEKGDLSSESTVSRIRTEHFPLTLESARPSHTSQYLCASSGSLAGGSYNEQFFGPGTRLTVL.

The chain employs TRBV6-6 and TRBJ1-2; 7 bases agree with TRBD1. Germline V gives CDR1 MNHNY, CDR2 SVGAGI (reference sequence). CDR3 length equals 14 residues. J was trimmed by 8 bases and V by 5 bases; bases with no gene match: 11. CDR3 sequence (DNA): TGTGCCAGCAGTCGAGGGACAGTAGCTTTGGGCTACACCTTC. Amino acid sequence: CASSRGTVALGYTF.

The chain is built from TRBV3-1 (or the pseudogene TRBV3-2) and TRBJ1-2; 7 positions agree with TRBD1. The CDR3 sequence is 14 residues long. The germline V gene has CDR1 LGHDT and CDR2 YNNKEL (reference sequence). Trimming at V came to 4 bases and at J to 4 bases, leaving 6 bases not matched to a gene. CDR3 bases: TGTGCCAGCAGCCGTACAGGGGCGGCCTATGGCTACACCTTC. Protein product: CASSRTGAAYGYTF.

The J gene is TRBJ1-6, the V gene TRBV20-1; D not certain. The CDR3 has 13 amino acids. Germline CDR1 is DFQATT and CDR2 is SNEGSKA (reference sequence). Trimming removed 4 bases from V and 9 bases from J, with 13 bases in between. The CDR3 sequence: CSAIESVRSPLHF. In nucleotides, the CDR3 is TGCAGTGCTATTGAGTCCGTGCGTTCACCCCTCCACTTT.

In nucleotides, the CDR3 is TGCGCCAGCAGTGACAGGGTGGGCCACGAGCAGTACTTC. It translates to CASSDRVGHEQYF. The chain joins TRBV10-2 to TRBJ2-7, with TRBD1 as a possible D gene (5 bases). V lost 3 bases and J 5 bases, leaving 11 bases between the germline ends. Germline CDR1 WSHSY, CDR2 SAAADI. The CDR3 totals 13 residues.